The source of this TCR beta chain is a study of vaccination and CD4 T cells after COVID-19 (dated by TCRdb to 2021 to 2024). With regard to the full study: Convalescent patients had a positive SARS-CoV-2 result on nasal swab PCR, and of these patients, nine had mild disease and one had severe disease. The convalescent cohort comprised six males and four females, including two Hispanic individuals, seven Caucasians, two Asians and one multiracial person. Two doses of either the Pfizer-BioNTech BNT162b2 vaccine (n=8) or the Moderna mRNA-1273 vaccine (n=2) were administered to participants. Post-COVID blood samples from convalescent patients were collected a median of about 110 days after diagnosis, with a range of 35 to 161 days. Post-vaccine blood samples were obtained a median of around 67 days after the second vaccine dose, with a range of roughly 13 to 250 days. Overlapping spike peptide pools from SARS-CoV-2 and from the common cold coronaviruses HCoV-NL63, HCoV-OC43 and HCoV-229E were used as culture stimuli. Control cultures used a CEFX viral epitope pool as positive control, an HIV-1 Nef peptide pool as negative control, or no peptide. In 10 COVID-19 convalescent patients and several infection-naive healthy vaccine recipients, researchers compared the spike-specific CD4+ TCR repertoire from before mRNA vaccination with the repertoire from after.

From the cysteine up to the phenylalanine, the CDR3 has a length of 22 residues. Only CDR3 DNA remains: 66 bases, in frame from the first base. Here V drops 7 bases and J drops 0 bases, and the junction holds 20 bases not matched to any gene. Per the germline V gene (reference sequence), MNHEY is the CDR1 and SMNVEV is the CDR2. The receptor library was made with PCR. TCR sequencing of DNA from cultured CD4+ T cells used the Oncomine TCR Beta short-read assay at the Johns Hopkins FTIC core. The QIAamp micro DNA kit was used to extract genomic DNA from the cultured CD4+ T cells. Oncomine TCR Beta libraries from cultured CD4+ T cells were pooled using unique dual indexes and sequenced on an Illumina iSeq 100. Per the original workflow: Non-productive sequences were removed, and CDR3s not starting with C, not ending with F or W, or shorter than 7 amino acids were discarded. The MANAFEST web application was used to identify antigen-specific clonotypes by comparing peptide-stimulated wells against reference wells and other culture wells. To be called positive, a clone needed an FDR below 0.05, an odds ratio above 5, and a productive frequency above 0.1% in at least two of three replicate wells. Clonotypes that were significantly expanded in both SARS-CoV-2 spike wells and at least one common cold coronavirus spike condition were defined as cross-reactive. Levenshtein distances (stringdist) and unrooted phylogenetic trees (ape) in R version 3.6.1 were used to assess CDR3 homology. TCRdb took the public reads, trimmed them with fastp at Q25, ran MiXCR for clone calling and kept in-frame beta chains. All rows with the same CDR3 protein become a single entry with the most common DNA and genes. TCRdb's processing, not the authors' own work, is the source of the V and J calls. Across this sample there are fewer than 20,000 distinct CDR3 sequences, with 52% seen only once. Together, the top ten hold more than 12% of the sample.

Read against the paper, the sample's treatment or condition label means: approximately nine-day PBMC culture with coronavirus spike peptide pools or control peptides (ViraFEST assay). The ViraFEST assay, used in the study, expanded antigen-specific T cells with peptide pools and then identified the expanded clonotypes through TCR sequencing. The positive SARS-CoV-2 PCR tests of the convalescent patients were dated from March to December 2020, before the Alpha, Beta and Delta variants emerged in the United States. Each well held fewer than 2.5 million PBMCs cultured with roughly 10 ug/ml peptide pools in IMDM containing approximately 5% human AB serum and roughly 9 IU/ml IL-2. On days 3 and 7, half of the culture medium was replaced with fresh IL-2-containing medium. Once the cells had been in culture for 10 days, the EasySep CD4+ T cell isolation kit was used to isolate CD4+ T cells by negative selection. Ficoll-Paque Plus gradient centrifugation was used to isolate PBMCs from whole blood, and the isolated PBMCs were then either used fresh or cryopreserved at -140C. Culture conditions were generally each tested in triplicate wells.

What the research found in general, with its limitations: The median count of SARS-CoV-2-reactive clonotypes went up from around 21 after infection to a few dozen after vaccination, although the change was not significant. The number of convalescent patients in the study was relatively small, and the study did not examine early timepoints following natural infection. Among convalescent patients, a median about 86% of the SARS-CoV-2-reactive clones seen after vaccination appeared only after vaccination, which suggests priming specific to the vaccine. Of the vaccine-specific clones found in convalescent patients, nearly all (304 of 307) were mono-reactive for SARS-CoV-2 spike instead of being cross-reactive with common cold coronaviruses.

This clonotype was counted between two and nine times. The specificity of this receptor is unknown. Base qualities are not recorded, but no much larger clone differs from it by a single base. Sequences were obtained from CD4+ T cells from blood, cultured in vitro. This sequence was found in a human donor who had recovered from COVID-19. The V and J segments used are TRBV27 and TRBJ2-2, and 13 bases in between align with TRBD2. For the CDR3, the sequence is CASKPLPGTSGIRGANTGELFF. The bases read TGTGCCAGCAAGCCACTACCCGGGACTAGCGGGATAAGGGGGGCGAACACCGGGGAGCTGTTTTTT.